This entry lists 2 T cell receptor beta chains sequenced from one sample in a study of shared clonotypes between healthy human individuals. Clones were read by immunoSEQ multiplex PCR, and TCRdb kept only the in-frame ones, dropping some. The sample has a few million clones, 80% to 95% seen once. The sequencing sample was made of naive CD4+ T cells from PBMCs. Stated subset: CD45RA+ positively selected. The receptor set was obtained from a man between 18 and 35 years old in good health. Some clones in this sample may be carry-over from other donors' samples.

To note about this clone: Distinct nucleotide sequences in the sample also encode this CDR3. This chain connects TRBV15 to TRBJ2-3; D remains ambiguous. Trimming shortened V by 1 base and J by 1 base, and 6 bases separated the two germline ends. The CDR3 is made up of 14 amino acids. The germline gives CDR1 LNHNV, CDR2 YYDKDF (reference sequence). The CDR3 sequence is CATSRVGGTDTQYF. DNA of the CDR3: TGTGCCACCAGCAGAGTCGGAGGCACAGATACGCAGTATTTT.

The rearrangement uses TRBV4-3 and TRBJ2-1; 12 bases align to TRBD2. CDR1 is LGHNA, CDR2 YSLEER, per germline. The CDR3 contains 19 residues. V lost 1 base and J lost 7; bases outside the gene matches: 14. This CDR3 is CASSQGFGLAGGRGNEQFF. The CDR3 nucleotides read TGCGCCAGCAGCCAAGGATTCGGGCTAGCGGGAGGGAGAGGGAATGAGCAGTTCTTC.